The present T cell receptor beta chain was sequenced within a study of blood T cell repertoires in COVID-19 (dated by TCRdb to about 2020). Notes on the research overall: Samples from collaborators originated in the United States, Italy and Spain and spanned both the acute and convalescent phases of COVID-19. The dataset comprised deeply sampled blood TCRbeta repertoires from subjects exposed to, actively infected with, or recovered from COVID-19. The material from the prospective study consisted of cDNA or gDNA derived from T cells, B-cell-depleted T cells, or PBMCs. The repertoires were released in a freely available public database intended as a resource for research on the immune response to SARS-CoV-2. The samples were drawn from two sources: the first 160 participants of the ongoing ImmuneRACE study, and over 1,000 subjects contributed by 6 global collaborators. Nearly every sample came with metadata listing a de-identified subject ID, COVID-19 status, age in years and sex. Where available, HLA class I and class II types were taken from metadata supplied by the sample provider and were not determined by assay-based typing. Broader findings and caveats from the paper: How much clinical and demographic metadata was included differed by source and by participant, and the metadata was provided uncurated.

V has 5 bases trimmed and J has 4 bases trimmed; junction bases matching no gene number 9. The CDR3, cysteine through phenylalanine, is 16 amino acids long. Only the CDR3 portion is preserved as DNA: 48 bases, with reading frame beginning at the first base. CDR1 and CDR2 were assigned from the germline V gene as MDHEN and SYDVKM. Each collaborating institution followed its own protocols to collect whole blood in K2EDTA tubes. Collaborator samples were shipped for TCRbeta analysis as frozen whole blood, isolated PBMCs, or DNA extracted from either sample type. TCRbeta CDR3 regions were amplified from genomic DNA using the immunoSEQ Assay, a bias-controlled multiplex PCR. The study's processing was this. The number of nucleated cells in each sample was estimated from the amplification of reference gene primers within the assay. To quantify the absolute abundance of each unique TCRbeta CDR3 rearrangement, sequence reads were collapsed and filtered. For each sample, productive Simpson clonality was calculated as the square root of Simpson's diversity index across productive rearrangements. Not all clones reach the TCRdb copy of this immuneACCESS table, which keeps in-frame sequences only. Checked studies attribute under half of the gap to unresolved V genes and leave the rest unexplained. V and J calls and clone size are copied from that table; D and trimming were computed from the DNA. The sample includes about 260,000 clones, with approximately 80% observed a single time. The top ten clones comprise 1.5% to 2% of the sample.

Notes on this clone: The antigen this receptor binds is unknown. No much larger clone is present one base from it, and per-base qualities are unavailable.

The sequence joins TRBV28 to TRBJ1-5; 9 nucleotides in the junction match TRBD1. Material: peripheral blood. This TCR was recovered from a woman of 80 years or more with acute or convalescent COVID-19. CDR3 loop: CASSPWTGVGNQPQHF. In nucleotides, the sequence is TGTGCCAGCAGTCCCTGGACAGGGGTGGGGAATCAGCCCCAGCATTTT.